Listed below are T cell receptor beta chains from one sample, sequenced in a study of CD8+CD57+ T cells in acquired aplastic anemia. TCRdb independently ran MiXCR on the reads; one entry per CDR3 protein. The sample records around 200,000 distinct CDR3 sequences, 48% being singletons. The sequencing sample was made of sorted CD4+, CD8+, or CD8+CD57+ T cells (not recorded which) from PBMCs. The origin of the receptors is a human donor with aplastic anemia. Each CDR3 is given with its conserved first and last residue. Each record gives: CDR3 DNA, CDR3 protein, D gene, clone size, J gene, V gene. The D gene is left open where the match is weak. A clone size is listed for some rows: how often the clone was seen (once, few, many), or a class if it is expanded.

DNA: TGTGCCAGCAGTCGTACAGGGGGCCCTCGCTACGAGCAGTACTTC; CDR3: CASSRTGGPRYEQYF; D: TRBD1; size: few; J: TRBJ2-7; V: TRBV27
DNA: TGTGCCAGCAGTTTTGGCCAGGGGCGATACGAGCAGTACTTC; CDR3: CASSFGQGRYEQYF; D: .; size: .; J: TRBJ2-7; V: TRBV27
DNA: TGCGCCAGCAGCCAAGTCCGGGGGGCAGGGGGCGCGCCGGTGAATGCTTTCTTT; CDR3: CASSQVRGAGGAPVNAFF; D: TRBD1; size: .; J: TRBJ1-1; V: TRBV25-1
DNA: TGTGCCAGCAGCCATGTAGGCCAGGGAGGGTACGAGCAGTACTTC; CDR3: CASSHVGQGGYEQYF; D: TRBD2; size: .; J: TRBJ2-7; V: TRBV7-2
DNA: TGCGCCAGCAGTGGCCGCGGGACTAGAGCTAATGAAAAACTGTTTTTT; CDR3: CASSGRGTRANEKLFF; D: .; size: few; J: TRBJ1-4; V: TRBV10-1
DNA: TGTGCCAGCAGCCACTCTGCATCGCACTCTGGGGCCAACGTCCTGACTTTC; CDR3: CASSHSASHSGANVLTF; D: .; size: many; J: TRBJ2-6; V: TRBV6-6
DNA: TGTGCCAGCCGGGAGGGCATCTACGAGCAGTACTTC; CDR3: CASREGIYEQYF; D: TRBD2; size: once; J: TRBJ2-7; V: TRBV2
DNA: TGTGCCAGCAGCTTAGCTCCGGACAGCACCTACGAGCAGTACTTC; CDR3: CASSLAPDSTYEQYF; D: .; size: once; J: TRBJ2-7; V: TRBV11-1
DNA: TGTGCCAGCAGCTTAGTCGGGGGGCAAACTGAAGCTTTCTTT; CDR3: CASSLVGGQTEAFF; D: .; size: .; J: TRBJ1-1; V: TRBV7-8
DNA: TGCGCCAGCAGCCAAGATGAGAGGACAGGGTTGTACTTC; CDR3: CASSQDERTGLYF; D: TRBD1; size: .; J: TRBJ2-7; V: TRBV4-1
DNA: TGTGCCAGCAGTTACGACCCAAGGGCTGAAGCTTTCTTT; CDR3: CASSYDPRAEAFF; D: .; size: few; J: TRBJ1-1; V: TRBV6-5
DNA: TGTGCCACCACCCGGGACAGGGTACCGGGGCAGCCCCAGCATTTT; CDR3: CATTRDRVPGQPQHF; D: TRBD1; size: many; J: TRBJ1-5; V: TRBV7-8
DNA: TGCAGTGCTAGTACTGCGGGTGACAATGAGCAGTTCTTC; CDR3: CSASTAGDNEQFF; D: .; size: .; J: TRBJ2-1; V: TRBV20-1
DNA: TGCGCCAGCAGCTTGGCGGGGACAGGGGATGGCTACACCTTC; CDR3: CASSLAGTGDGYTF; D: TRBD1; size: once; J: TRBJ1-2; V: TRBV5-1
DNA: TGTGCTAGCAGCTCACAGATGAACACTGAAGCTTTCTTT; CDR3: CASSSQMNTEAFF; D: .; size: many; J: TRBJ1-1; V: TRBV7-7
DNA: TGCAGTGCTAGAGGACTAGTGGGGTACAATGAGCAGTTCTTC; CDR3: CSARGLVGYNEQFF; D: .; size: .; J: TRBJ2-1; V: TRBV20-1
DNA: TGTGCCAGCAGCTTAGCGGACTGGAGCTCCTACGAGCAGTACTTC; CDR3: CASSLADWSSYEQYF; D: .; size: many; J: TRBJ2-7; V: TRBV7-2
DNA: TGTGCCAGCAGTGAAGCACGGCTAGTTGGTATCCCCGGGGAGCTGTTTTTT; CDR3: CASSEARLVGIPGELFF; D: .; size: many; J: TRBJ2-2; V: TRBV2
DNA: TGTGCCAGCAGCGGAGGACTGTGGAACACTGAAGCTTTCTTT; CDR3: CASSGGLWNTEAFF; D: .; size: .; J: TRBJ1-1; V: TRBV3-1
DNA: TGTGCCAGCAGCGTCAGACTAGCGGGGGGCGAGCAGTACTTC; CDR3: CASSVRLAGGEQYF; D: TRBD2; size: .; J: TRBJ2-7; V: TRBV9
DNA: TGCAGTGGACGGGGCAGTCTACACTATGAGCAGTTCTTC; CDR3: CSGRGSLHYEQFF; D: .; size: .; J: TRBJ2-1; V: TRBV20-1
DNA: TGTGCCAGCAGCCCCCTCACTAGCGGGAGGGCCAGGGAGCAGTTCTTC; CDR3: CASSPLTSGRAREQFF; D: TRBD2; size: .; J: TRBJ2-1; V: TRBV11-2
DNA: TGTGCCAGCACCCAAAGCAGGGGGCTGTCACCCCTCCACTTT; CDR3: CASTQSRGLSPLHF; D: TRBD1; size: .; J: TRBJ1-6; V: TRBV7-2
DNA: TGTGCCAGCAGTTTTTTGGGGTATGGCTACACCTTC; CDR3: CASSFLGYGYTF; D: .; size: many; J: TRBJ1-2; V: TRBV12-3/TRBV12-4
DNA: TGTGCCAGCAGGCAGGGGGGCGGAGGCACAGATACGCAGTATTTT; CDR3: CASRQGGGGTDTQYF; D: .; size: many; J: TRBJ2-3; V: TRBV6-1
DNA: TGTGCCAGCAGCCAACGACCCGGGACAGGGAAACGCTATGGCTACACCTTC; CDR3: CASSQRPGTGKRYGYTF; D: TRBD1; size: many; J: TRBJ1-2; V: TRBV9
DNA: TGTGCCAGCATCAATAAAGGAGGTGGAGCCGGGGAGCTGTTTTTT; CDR3: CASINKGGGAGELFF; D: .; size: .; J: TRBJ2-2; V: TRBV3-1
DNA: TGTGCCAGCAGCCTGGGGACTAGCAACGAGCAGTACTTC; CDR3: CASSLGTSNEQYF; D: TRBD2; size: many; J: TRBJ2-7; V: TRBV5-8
DNA: TGTGCCAGTAGAGGACAGGGGGCGCGATATGGCTACACCTTC; CDR3: CASRGQGARYGYTF; D: TRBD1; size: .; J: TRBJ1-2; V: TRBV19
DNA: TGTGCCAGCAGCCTGTGGCAGTCCGAGAACGAGCAGTACTTC; CDR3: CASSLWQSENEQYF; D: .; size: many; J: TRBJ2-7; V: TRBV3-1
DNA: TGCAGCGTCTCGGGACAGGGCTACGAGCAGTACTTC; CDR3: CSVSGQGYEQYF; D: TRBD1; size: .; J: TRBJ2-7; V: TRBV29-1
DNA: TGCAGTGCTCCGCCCCGGGTGGGGGACACTGAAGCTTTCTTT; CDR3: CSAPPRVGDTEAFF; D: .; size: .; J: TRBJ1-1; V: TRBV20-1
DNA: TGTGCCAGCAGCTTAGGGGCGGCAGGGTTGGGTCAGCCCCAGCATTTT; CDR3: CASSLGAAGLGQPQHF; D: .; size: many; J: TRBJ1-5; V: TRBV7-8
DNA: TGTGCCAGTCTAGGGGGCCACGAGCAGTACTTC; CDR3: CASLGGHEQYF; D: TRBD1; size: many; J: TRBJ2-7; V: TRBV19
DNA: TGTGCCACCAGCAGCGCCACTAGCGGGACGGGGGAGACCCAGTACTTC; CDR3: CATSSATSGTGETQYF; D: TRBD2; size: .; J: TRBJ2-5; V: TRBV15
DNA: TGTGCCACCAGTGATTTGCAGCTCGGCGGTAATGAGCAGTTCTTC; CDR3: CATSDLQLGGNEQFF; D: .; size: .; J: TRBJ2-1; V: TRBV24-1
DNA: TGTGCCAGCAGCTTAGGACAGGGCTCCTACAATGAGCAGTTCTTC; CDR3: CASSLGQGSYNEQFF; D: TRBD1; size: many; J: TRBJ2-1; V: TRBV7-2
DNA: TGTGCCAGCACCCGGGTGGGAGGGGGCGGCTATGGCTACACCTTC; CDR3: CASTRVGGGGYGYTF; D: TRBD1; size: many; J: TRBJ1-2; V: TRBV6-1
DNA: TGTGCCAGCAGTTCCGGCTTGCTTGGGAGGCGATACGAGCAGTACTTC; CDR3: CASSSGLLGRRYEQYF; D: .; size: .; J: TRBJ2-7; V: TRBV12-3/TRBV12-4
DNA: TGTGCCAGTAGTATTAGCAGCGACTCTGGAAACACCATATATTTT; CDR3: CASSISSDSGNTIYF; D: .; size: once; J: TRBJ1-3; V: TRBV19
DNA: TGTGCCAGCAGCCTCTTCCCGGGGACAATGAACACTGAAGCTTTCTTT; CDR3: CASSLFPGTMNTEAFF; D: .; size: few; J: TRBJ1-1; V: TRBV3-1
DNA: TGTGCCACCAGTGACCGCAGGGCGGGAGAGCGGTATTTT; CDR3: CATSDRRAGERYF; D: TRBD2; size: .; J: TRBJ2-3; V: TRBV24-1
DNA: TGTGCCAGCACCATGTGGGCCACTGGCACAGATACGCAGTATTTT; CDR3: CASTMWATGTDTQYF; D: .; size: .; J: TRBJ2-3; V: TRBV9
DNA: TGCAGTGCTAGAACTCCAGGACTAGCGTTCACAGATACGCAGTATTTT; CDR3: CSARTPGLAFTDTQYF; D: TRBD2; size: .; J: TRBJ2-3; V: TRBV20-1
DNA: TGCAGTGCTAGAGTCGATCTGGCTCGGCCCTATACGAAGCAGTACTTC; CDR3: CSARVDLARPYTKQYF; D: .; size: many; J: TRBJ2-7; V: TRBV20-1
DNA: TGTGCCATCGGCTCAGGGAGCATAGTCTATGGCTACACCTTC; CDR3: CAIGSGSIVYGYTF; D: .; size: .; J: TRBJ1-2; V: TRBV10-3
DNA: TGTGCCAGCAGCCCCCAGCTTTTCACTGAAGCTTTCTTT; CDR3: CASSPQLFTEAFF; D: .; size: many; J: TRBJ1-1; V: TRBV7-2
DNA: TGTGCCAGCAGCTCGCAGTTCAAGGGGGAGACCCAGTACTTC; CDR3: CASSSQFKGETQYF; D: .; size: many; J: TRBJ2-5; V: TRBV7-2
DNA: TGCAGTGCTAGTGACAGCCTGGACAATTCACCCCTCCACTTT; CDR3: CSASDSLDNSPLHF; D: .; size: .; J: TRBJ1-6; V: TRBV20-1
DNA: TGCAGTGCTGGTGACAGGGTATACGAGCAGTACTTC; CDR3: CSAGDRVYEQYF; D: TRBD1; size: once; J: TRBJ2-7; V: TRBV20-1
DNA: TGTGCCATCAGTGTCACACTAGCCTACGAGCAGTACTTC; CDR3: CAISVTLAYEQYF; D: .; size: .; J: TRBJ2-7; V: TRBV10-3
DNA: TGCGCCAGCAGTGAGTGGGGGAAGAATCAGCCCCAGCATTTT; CDR3: CASSEWGKNQPQHF; D: .; size: .; J: TRBJ1-5; V: TRBV10-2
DNA: TGCGCCAGCCTGGGACAGGGGGGTTCACCCCTCCACTTT; CDR3: CASLGQGGSPLHF; D: TRBD1; size: few; J: TRBJ1-6; V: TRBV10-2
DNA: TGTGCCAGTAGTCCCCCGGGATCCAATCAGCCCCAGCATTTT; CDR3: CASSPPGSNQPQHF; D: .; size: .; J: TRBJ1-5; V: TRBV19
DNA: TGTGCCAGTAGTCTTTGGACAGGGTCTAATGAGCAGTTCTTC; CDR3: CASSLWTGSNEQFF; D: TRBD1; size: .; J: TRBJ2-1; V: TRBV19